The 9 T cell receptor beta chains listed next were all sequenced from one sample in a study of identical twins. TCRdb recomputed calls from the 5' RACE reads with MiXCR, one row per CDR3 protein. In the table there are 350,000 to 600,000 distinct CDR3 sequences, approximately 15% of which are singletons. The data were also submitted as part of a second study, on yellow fever vaccine responses in identical twins.

Sequencing was done on a sample of CD4+ T cells sorted from blood. These receptors were collected from a woman aged 18-30 years in good health.

This clonotype occurred a few times. V is TRBV7-9 and J is TRBJ2-7; 7 bases align to TRBD1. This CDR3 comprises 14 residues. CDR1 is SEHNR and CDR2 is FQNEAQ in the germline V gene (reference sequence). With 5 bases clipped from V and 4 bases from J, the junction kept 8 bases outside the gene matches. CDR3 loop: CASSRSGQQYEQYF. The CDR3 coding sequence is TGTGCCAGCAGCCGCTCGGGACAGCAATACGAGCAGTACTTC.

This sequence joins TRBV20-1 and TRBJ2-3; 7 nucleotides line up with TRBD2. The length of the CDR3 is 13 residues. The junction had 4 bases not matched to a gene; V was cut back by 2 bases and J by 5 bases. Per germline, CDR1 DFQATT and CDR2 SNEGSKA (reference sequence). In DNA form, the CDR3 reads TGCAGTGCTAGATGGGAGGGAAGAGATACGCAGTATTTT. This translates into CSARWEGRDTQYF.

The genes are TRBV6-1 and TRBJ2-5; TRBD1 is a possible D gene (6 bases). The CDR3 length is 16 residues. Trimming cost V 7 bases and J 2 bases, with 20 bases left between them. Germline-derived CDR1 and CDR2 are MNHNS and SASEGT. The DNA for the CDR3 is TGTGCCAGCAACAGGGCCAGGGTGAGGGGACAAGAGACCCAGTACTTC. Translation gives CASNRARVRGQETQYF.

The V call is TRBV2, the J call TRBJ2-1; D may match TRBD1 or TRBD2 (5 bases each). V shed 4 bases and J shed 8 bases, with 12 bases lying between them. This CDR3 has 13 residues. Per germline, CDR1 SNHLY and CDR2 FYNNEI. The CDR3 sequence is CASSGDQRYEQFF. For the CDR3, the DNA is TGTGCCAGCAGTGGGGACCAACGGTATGAGCAGTTCTTC.

The chain uses TRBV6-1 and TRBJ2-2; possibly TRBD1 or TRBD2 for D (5 bases each). Germline CDR1 and CDR2: MNHNS and SASEGT. The germline V and J ends were trimmed by 7 bases and 3 bases, with 15 bases remaining between them. This CDR3 comprises 15 residues. This CDR3 is CASNGAREHTGELFF. Here the CDR3 DNA reads TGTGCCAGCAACGGCGCCAGGGAGCACACCGGGGAGCTGTTTTTT.

V usage is TRBV7-6 and J usage is TRBJ1-1; D might be TRBD1 (6 bases). This CDR3 is 14 amino acids long. Germline assignment: CDR1 SGHVS and CDR2 FNYEAQ. V was pared by 5 bases and J by 5 bases, with 15 bases between. CDR3 bases: TGTGCCAGCAGCGGGGGGGCAGGGCGGACTGAAGCTTTCTTT. Protein product: CASSGGAGRTEAFF.

A few counts support this clonotype. The V call is TRBV5-5, the J call TRBJ1-6; D unresolved. Germline CDR1 SGHKS, CDR2 YYEKEE (reference sequence). This CDR3 contains 12 residues. The V end lost 4 bases, the J end lost 13 bases, and 12 bases lay between the germline ends. CDR3 region: CASSPESIPLHF. CDR3 DNA sequence: TGTGCCAGCAGCCCCGAGAGTATCCCCCTCCACTTT.

The gene calls are TRBV29-1 and TRBJ2-3; 10 bases are shared with TRBD1. Looked up from germline, CDR1 is SQVTM and CDR2 is ANQGSEA. This CDR3 is 15 amino acids long. The V segment lost 8 bases and the J segment 0 bases; nucleotides outside the gene matches: 8. In DNA form, the CDR3 reads TGCAGCATTCGGGACAGGGGATCTAGCACAGATACGCAGTATTTT. This sequence encodes CSIRDRGSSTDTQYF.

This sequence joins TRBV13 and TRBJ1-4; 7 bases fit TRBD1. The trim removed 5 bases at V and 8 bases at J, leaving 20 bases unmatched. From germline, CDR1 is PRHDT and CDR2 FYEKMQ (reference sequence). The CDR3 extends over 18 amino acids. This CDR3 is CASSLGTEGRAGKEKLFF. In DNA, the CDR3 is TGTGCCAGCAGCCTCGGGACAGAAGGGAGAGCGGGCAAAGAAAAACTGTTTTTT.